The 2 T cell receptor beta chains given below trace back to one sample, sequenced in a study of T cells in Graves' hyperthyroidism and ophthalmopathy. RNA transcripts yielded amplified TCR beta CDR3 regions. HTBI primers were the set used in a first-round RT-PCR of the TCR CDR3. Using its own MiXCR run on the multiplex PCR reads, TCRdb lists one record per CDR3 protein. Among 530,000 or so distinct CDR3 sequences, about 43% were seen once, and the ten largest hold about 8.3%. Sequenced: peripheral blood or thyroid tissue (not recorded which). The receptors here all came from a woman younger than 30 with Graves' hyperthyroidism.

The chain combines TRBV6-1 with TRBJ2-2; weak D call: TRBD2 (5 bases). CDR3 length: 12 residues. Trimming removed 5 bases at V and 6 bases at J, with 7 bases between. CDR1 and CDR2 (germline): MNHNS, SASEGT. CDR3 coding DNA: TGTGCCAGCAGTTGGGGAGCCGGGGAGCTGTTTTTT. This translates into CASSWGAGELFF.

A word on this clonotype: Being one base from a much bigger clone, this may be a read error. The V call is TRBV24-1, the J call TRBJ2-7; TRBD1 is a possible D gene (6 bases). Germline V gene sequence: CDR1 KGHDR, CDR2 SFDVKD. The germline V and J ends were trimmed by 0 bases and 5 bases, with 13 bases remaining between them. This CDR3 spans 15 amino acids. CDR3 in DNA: TGTGCCACCAGTGATTTGGGGGGCCTCTCGGACGAGCAGTACTTC. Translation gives CATSDLGGLSDEQYF.